The 3 T cell receptor beta chains below all came from one sample that was sequenced in a study of blood T cell repertoires in COVID-19. Libraries were prepared by immunoSEQ multiplex PCR; TCRdb keeps only in-frame clonotypes and omits some of them. Among more than 200,000 clones listed, 70% to 85% were seen once. The sequencing input was PBMCs or T cells enriched from blood (not recorded which). These receptors came from a man in his 60s who had recovered from COVID-19.

This clone occurred a few times. The chain carries TRBV18 and TRBJ1-3; 7 nucleotides align to TRBD1. CDR3 length: 17 amino acids. CDR1 and CDR2 (germline): KGHSH, LQKENI. V shed 3 bases and J 0 bases; nucleotides not matched to a gene: 8. CDR3 protein: CASSPRRDSYSGNTIYF. The CDR3 coding sequence is TGTGCCAGCTCACCGCGCCGGGACAGTTACTCTGGAAACACCATATATTTT.

The chain recombines TRBV3-1 (or the pseudogene TRBV3-2) with TRBJ2-3; TRBD2 aligns across 9 bases. Germline lookup yields CDR1 LGHDT and CDR2 YNNKEL (reference sequence). The CDR3 sequence is 16 residues long. The V segment lost 3 bases and the J segment 3 bases; nucleotides outside the gene matches: 7. The CDR3: CASSQRGGGGTDTQYF. The DNA of the CDR3 is TGTGCCAGCAGCCAGAGGGGCGGGGGGGGTACAGATACGCAGTATTTT.

The chain joins TRBV7-2 to TRBJ2-7, with D possibly matching TRBD2 (5 bases). The CDR3 runs 15 residues. CDR1 and CDR2 (germline): SGHTA, FQGNSA. V was cut by 3 bases and J by 1 base, with 13 bases left in between. The CDR3 DNA follows: TGTGCCAGCAGCTTGGGAGTTACTGGGTCCTACGAGCAGTACTTC. Amino acids: CASSLGVTGSYEQYF.